The 25 T cell receptor beta chains below come from one sample, sequenced in a study of OX40 agonist ivuxolimab in advanced cancers. The method was immunoSEQ multiplex PCR; TCRdb's version includes in-frame clones alone and lacks a portion of them. The sample consists of about 5,100 clones, about 70% of them appearing once. The sequences come from CD4+ or CD8+ T cells sorted from blood, collected in a trial of the OX40 agonist ivuxolimab. These TCRs come from an adult with an advanced solid tumor such as melanoma, head and neck, liver or kidney cancer.

This clone was observed a handful of times. The chain links TRBV7-2 to TRBJ1-3; no clear D gene. The germline V gene has CDR1 SGHTA and CDR2 FQGNSA. V gave up 5 bases and J gave up 0 bases, with 20 bases separating them. The CDR3 consists of 18 residues. Here the CDR3 reads CASSPKTPRSSSGNTIYF. CDR3 bases: TGTGCCAGCAGCCCCAAGACCCCAAGATCATCCTCTGGAAACACCATATATTTT.

The chain has TRBV5-1 and TRBJ2-1, with a possible D match to TRBD2 (6 bases). Per germline, CDR1 SGHRS and CDR2 YFSETQ. Trimming removed 4 bases from V and 15 bases from J, with 17 bases in between. The CDR3 runs to 12 residues. The CDR3 DNA reads TGCGCCAGCAGCCCAGGAGGGTCGAATCCGTTCTTC. It codes for CASSPGGSNPFF.

This rearrangement joins TRBV13 to TRBJ1-1, with a weak D call TRBD1 (5 bases). Germline CDR1 and CDR2: PRHDT and FYEKMQ (reference sequence). This CDR3 spans 16 amino acids. V lost 5 bases and J 0 bases, leaving 16 bases between the germline ends. The CDR3 nucleotides read TGTGCCAGCAGCCCCGGGACGACTAAAATGAACACTGAAGCTTTCTTT. The encoded protein is CASSPGTTKMNTEAFF.

This clone turned up a few times. The chain links TRBV7-9 to TRBJ2-5; D is unclear. The V gene's germline CDR1 is SEHNR and CDR2 FQNEAQ (reference sequence). V lost 5 bases and J 5 bases, leaving 15 bases between the germline ends. The CDR3 spans 14 residues. The CDR3 reads CASSASPARETQYF. DNA of the CDR3: TGTGCCAGCAGCGCTAGTCCGGCCAGGGAGACCCAGTACTTC.

This chain links TRBV9 with TRBJ2-3, with no clear D. Deletions cut 2 bases from V and 5 bases from J, with 12 bases between. The germline V gene encodes CDR1 SGDLS and CDR2 YYNGEE. This CDR3 comprises 14 residues. CDR3 in amino acids: CASSVGNRRDTQYF. The CDR3 region has the DNA TGTGCCAGCAGCGTGGGTAACCGCCGAGATACGCAGTATTTT.

The chain has TRBV27 and TRBJ2-7, with 8 bases that match TRBD2. Losses at the gene ends were 8 bases for V and 1 base for J; bases not matched to a gene: 7. This CDR3 comprises 14 residues. In germline, CDR1 is MNHEY, CDR2 SMNVEV (reference sequence). This CDR3 reads CASWGAGASYEQYF. The DNA of the CDR3 is TGTGCCAGCTGGGGAGCGGGGGCTTCCTACGAGCAGTACTTC.

The chain carries TRBV27 and TRBJ2-7, with D perhaps matching TRBD2 (7 bases). Trimming removed 5 bases from V and 5 bases from J, with 22 bases in between. The CDR3 length is 16 residues. In germline, CDR1 is MNHEY, CDR2 SMNVEV (reference sequence). The CDR3 reads CASSPMGGTSGNEQYF. CDR3 in DNA: TGTGCCAGCAGTCCAATGGGGGGGACATCAGGGAACGAGCAGTACTTC.

The sample holds one count of this clone. This chain connects TRBV19 to TRBJ1-2, with TRBD1 matching 7 bases. CDR1 and CDR2 (germline): LNHDA, SQIVND (reference sequence). The junction had 13 bases not matched to a gene; V was cut back by 8 bases and J by 7 bases. The CDR3 spans 14 residues. CDR3 nucleotide sequence: TGTGCCAGTGGCACCGGGACAGAATATGGTGGCTACACCTTC. Translating it yields CASGTGTEYGGYTF.

This chain connects TRBV11-1 to TRBJ1-1, with a weak D call TRBD1 (6 bases). Deletions cut 5 bases from V and 1 base from J, with 11 bases between. This CDR3 has 14 amino acids. CDR1 and CDR2 from the germline V gene are SGHAT and FQDESV (reference sequence). The CDR3: CASSPKQGNTEAFF. CDR3 DNA sequence: TGTGCCAGCAGCCCCAAACAGGGGAACACTGAAGCTTTCTTT.

This clone is a singleton in its sample. The gene calls are TRBV4-2 and TRBJ1-1; 10 bases fit TRBD1. With 5 bases clipped from V and 6 bases from J, the junction kept 9 bases outside the gene matches. Per germline, CDR1 LGHNA and CDR2 YNFKEQ. This CDR3 contains 15 residues. The CDR3 DNA reads as TGTGCCAGCAGCGACCGGGACAGGGGTTTATCTGAAGCTTTCTTT. Translation gives CASSDRDRGLSEAFF.

This CDR3 is CASSLRQGSNTGELFF. In DNA, the CDR3 is TGTGCCAGCAGCCTGAGACAGGGGTCGAACACCGGGGAGCTGTTTTTT. This chain connects TRBV11-1 to TRBJ2-2, with 8 bases fitting TRBD1. CDR3 length equals 16 residues. Germline assignment: CDR1 SGHAT and CDR2 FQDESV (reference sequence). J gave up 0 bases and V 5 bases, and 5 bases lay outside the gene matches. Combining the CDR3 with reference TRBV11-1 and TRBJ2-2 gives the whole variable domain EAEVAQSPRYKITEKSQAVAFWCDPISGHATLYWYRQILGQGPELLVQFQDESVVDDSQLPKDRFSAERLKGVDSTLKIQPAELGDSAMYLCASSLRQGSNTGELFFGEGSRLTVL.

About this clone: A much larger clone lies a single base off, so this may be a read error. Other DNA sequences in this specimen translate into the identical CDR3. The chain recombines TRBV4-1 with TRBJ1-1; D not certain. The CDR3 is 12 amino acids. CDR1 and CDR2 (germline): MGHRA, YSYEKL. V was trimmed by 7 bases and J by 4 bases, leaving 10 bases between them. The CDR3, as DNA: TGCGCCAGCAAGGATTTTGGCACTGAAGCTTTCTTT. It specifies CASKDFGTEAFF.

This clone was seen a single time. The chain has TRBV27 and TRBJ1-4; 9 positions agree with TRBD1. The germline CDR1 and CDR2 sequences are MNHEY and SMNVEV (reference sequence). The ends lost 1 base at V and 6 bases at J; junction bases unmatched: 0. CDR3 size: 14 residues. CDR3 protein: CASSLWTGDEKLFF. CDR3 bases: TGTGCCAGCAGTTTATGGACAGGGGATGAAAAACTGTTTTTT.

This clone was observed many times. V usage is TRBV7-3 and J usage is TRBJ1-2, with D possibly matching TRBD1 (5 bases). Germline assignment: CDR1 SGHTA and CDR2 FQGTGA. Trimming removed 1 base from V and 7 bases from J, with 13 bases in between. CDR3 length: 14 amino acids. Written as DNA, the CDR3 is TGTGCCAGCAGCTTAATCGGGGGGACTGGTGGCTACACCTTC. Its translation is CASSLIGGTGGYTF. Supplemented by reference TRBV7-3 and TRBJ1-2, the full variable domain reads GAGVSQTPSNKVTEKGKYVELRCDPISGHTALYWYRQSLGQGPEFLIYFQGTGAADDSGLPNDRFFAVRPEGSVSTLKIQRTERGDSAVYLCASSLIGGTGGYTFGSGTRLTVV.

V and J are TRBV4-3 and TRBJ1-1, with TRBD1 identical over 11 bases. V lost 4 bases, J lost 0 bases, and 4 bases stayed unmatched. CDR3 length equals 16 residues. Germline CDR1 and CDR2: LGHNA and YSLEER. CDR3 nucleotide sequence: TGCGCCAGCAGCCTAGGACAGGGGGCCATGAACACTGAAGCTTTCTTT. Translating gives CASSLGQGAMNTEAFF.

There are a few counts of this clone. Other nucleotide sequences in the sample specify the same CDR3. The chain has TRBV6-5 and TRBJ1-2; possible D gene TRBD1, 5 bases. Germline lookup yields CDR1 MNHEY and CDR2 SVGAGI. The CDR3 is made up of 13 amino acids. Trimming took off 6 bases at V and 8 bases at J, with 16 bases between the two ends. The CDR3 DNA follows: TGTGCCAGCAGACTCGGGACGTTTGAGGGCTACACCTTC. It translates to CASRLGTFEGYTF.

This clone was recorded a few times. This sequence joins TRBV12-5 and TRBJ2-5; D gene unclear. Germline V gene lookup returns CDR1 LGHNT and CDR2 FRNRAP. This CDR3 is 14 amino acids long. Trimming took 6 bases from V and 2 from J, leaving 13 bases between them. The CDR3 loop is CASGFQSWQETQYF. CDR3 sequence (DNA): TGTGCTAGTGGGTTTCAGTCATGGCAAGAGACCCAGTACTTC. Full variable domain (remainder filled in from reference TRBV12-5 and TRBJ2-5): DARVTQTPRHKVTEMGQEVTMRCQPILGHNTVFWYRQTMMQGLELLAYFRNRAPLDDSGMPKDRFSAEMPDATLATLKIQPSEPRDSAVYFCASGFQSWQETQYFGPGTRLLVL.

This clone has just a few counts. V gene TRBV25-1 combines with J gene TRBJ1-2, with D possibly being TRBD1 (5 bases). CDR3 length equals 14 residues. V dropped 6 bases and J dropped 8 bases, with 19 bases sitting between them. Germline CDR1 reads MGHDK; CDR2 reads SYGVNS. The CDR3 sequence is CASRGDGWLGGYTF. CDR3 nucleotides: TGTGCCAGCAGGGGGGACGGATGGCTTGGGGGCTACACCTTC.

The genes are TRBV19 and TRBJ2-1; a possible D gene is TRBD2 (5 bases). V lost 6 bases to trimming and J lost 6 bases, with 12 bases between them. Germline V gene sequence: CDR1 LNHDA, CDR2 SQIVND (reference sequence). This CDR3 comprises 13 residues. In nucleotides, the CDR3 is TGTGCCAGTAGACTAGGGCGGGTCAATGAGCAGTTCTTC. It codes for CASRLGRVNEQFF.

The V call is TRBV7-9, the J call TRBJ2-3, with a tentative D call TRBD2 (7 bases). The CDR3 contains 18 residues. Germline V gene lookup returns CDR1 SEHNR and CDR2 FQNEAQ (reference sequence). The V and J ends lost 2 bases and 2 bases respectively, with 20 bases between them. CDR3 sequence: CASSLPWGHAGDTDTQYF. The CDR3 DNA reads as TGTGCCAGCAGCTTACCATGGGGACACGCGGGGGACACAGATACGCAGTATTTT.

This chain connects TRBV11-1 to TRBJ1-3, with a tentative D call TRBD1 (6 bases). V shed 5 bases and J shed 3 bases, with 17 bases lying between them. CDR1 SGHAT and CDR2 FQDESV come from the germline V gene (reference sequence). The CDR3 is 16 residues long. The chain's CDR3 is CASSPPNRQVGNTIYF. The CDR3 DNA sequence: TGTGCCAGCAGCCCCCCGAATCGACAGGTTGGAAACACCATATATTTT.

The J gene is TRBJ2-1, the V gene TRBV9; tentatively, D is TRBD2 (6 bases). The length of the CDR3 is 14 residues. Deletions cut 2 bases from V and 8 bases from J, with 14 bases between. The germline gives CDR1 SGDLS, CDR2 YYNGEE. The CDR3 region is CASSVGGFADEQFF. The CDR3 region has the DNA TGTGCCAGCAGCGTCGGGGGTTTTGCGGATGAGCAGTTCTTC.

The chain couples TRBV19 to TRBJ2-7, with 8 bases that match TRBD1. This CDR3 is 15 amino acids long. Germline CDR1 reads LNHDA; CDR2 reads SQIVND (reference sequence). With V trimmed by 9 bases and J by 5 bases, 15 bases remained unmatched. CDR3 in amino acids: CASSPKDREFDEQYF. The CDR3 region has the DNA TGTGCCAGCAGCCCTAAGGACAGGGAGTTTGACGAGCAGTACTTC.

This chain joins TRBV25-1 and TRBJ1-2; D not certain. Per germline, CDR1 MGHDK and CDR2 SYGVNS. Trimming took 1 base from V and 6 from J, leaving 3 bases between them. CDR3 size: 11 residues. The CDR3 DNA reads as TGTGCCAGCAGTGAATTGGATGGCTACACCTTC. Its translation: CASSELDGYTF.

V usage is TRBV4-3 and J usage is TRBJ2-7, with 7 positions matching TRBD2. V was pared by 1 base and J by 6 bases, with 6 bases of the junction left unmatched. CDR1 and CDR2 (germline): LGHNA, YSLEER. The CDR3 runs to 14 residues. The CDR3 nucleotides read TGCGCCAGCAGCCAAGGGTCGGGGGGTGGCGAGCAGTACTTC. Translation: CASSQGSGGGEQYF.